The rows below give T cell receptor beta chains drawn from one sample of a study of blood T cell repertoires in COVID-19. Measured with immunoSEQ multiplex PCR; TCRdb has only the in-frame clones, and not every one. The sample has some 260,000 clones; more than 65% are singletons. The sample consisted of peripheral blood. These receptors were obtained from a woman in her late teens or twenties with acute or convalescent COVID-19. CDR3s include the opening cysteine and the closing phenylalanine or tryptophan.

TRBJ2-6	TRBV28	CASSSLGSGTGANVLTF
TRBJ2-7	TRBV7-2	CASSLGASGASYEQYF
TRBJ2-1	TRBV19	CASRKTGLGFTEQFF
TRBJ2-4	TRBV3-1/TRBV3-2	CASSHGGAGTKNIQYF
TRBJ1-1	TRBV5-1	CASSPGQRNTEAFF
TRBJ1-2	TRBV6-5	CASSTDRSYGYTF
TRBJ2-1	TRBV24-1	CATSDPVLAGANEQFF
TRBJ2-5	TRBV29-1	CSVGAGVETQYF
TRBJ2-7	TRBV5-1	CASSGGLGEDEQYF
TRBJ1-2	TRBV11-2	CASQTGPGYGYTF
TRBJ2-3	TRBV5-6	CASSTGTGGEDTQYF
TRBJ1-5	TRBV5-1	CASSRRDRGNQPQHF
TRBJ2-2	TRBV9	CASSVRGPDTGELFF
TRBJ2-7	TRBV4-3	CASSQDRGGRHYEQYF
TRBJ2-4	TRBV4-3	CASSQDQGGFTKNIQYF
TRBJ1-3	TRBV30	CAWAGGAYGNTIYF
TRBJ1-1	TRBV29-1	CRGTGFGTEAFF
TRBJ2-1	TRBV10-2	CASSVEGGLEQFF
TRBJ1-6	TRBV7-6	CASSLAGGVNSPLHF
TRBJ2-3	TRBV9	CASSVAKRGDTQYF
TRBJ2-5	TRBV5-1	CASSFPAGGETQYF
TRBJ2-7	TRBV5-6	CASSSSGTSYEQYF
TRBJ1-5	TRBV19	CASSIVAGGHQPQHF
TRBJ1-4	TRBV3-1/TRBV3-2	CASSQGGGEKLFF
TRBJ2-1	TRBV28	CASSLGSSLGEQFF
TRBJ2-1	TRBV18	CASSPGITGNNEQFF
TRBJ1-3	TRBV6-6	CASSPFSGNTIYF
TRBJ2-5	TRBV5-5	CASSLTRGVGEQAWETQYF
TRBJ1-2	TRBV12-3/TRBV12-4	CASSFRTVYGYTF
TRBJ2-3	TRBV6-2/TRBV6-3	CASSYWGPASTDTQYF
TRBJ2-2	TRBV27	CASSPLNLASTGELFF
TRBJ2-3	TRBV6-2/TRBV6-3	CASSYNGLGTDTQYF
TRBJ1-1	TRBV19	CATKTASLMNTEAFF
TRBJ1-6	TRBV30	CAWSVQGAEASPLHF
TRBJ1-1	TRBV30	CAWSASGHRGSEAFF
TRBJ2-2	TRBV20-1	CSAADTGELFF
TRBJ2-3	TRBV9	CASSARQPRTDTQYF
TRBJ2-1	TRBV7-9	CASSLAVSSYNEQFF
TRBJ1-4	TRBV5-1	CASSSLGQPNEKLFF